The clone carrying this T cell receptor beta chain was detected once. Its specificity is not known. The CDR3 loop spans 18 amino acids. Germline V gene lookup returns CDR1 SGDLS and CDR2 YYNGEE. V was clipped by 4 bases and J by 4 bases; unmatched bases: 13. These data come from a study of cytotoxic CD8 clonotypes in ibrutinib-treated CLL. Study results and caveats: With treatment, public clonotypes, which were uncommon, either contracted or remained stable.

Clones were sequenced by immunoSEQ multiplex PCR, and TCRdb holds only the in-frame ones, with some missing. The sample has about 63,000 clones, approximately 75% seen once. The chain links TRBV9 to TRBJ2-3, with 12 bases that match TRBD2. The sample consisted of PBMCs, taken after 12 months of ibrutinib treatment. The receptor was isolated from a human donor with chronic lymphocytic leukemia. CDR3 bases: TGTGCCAGCAGCTCGGGACTAGCGGGTCAGGAGCTTCCAGATACGCAGTATTTT. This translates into CASSSGLAGQELPDTQYF.